This is a list of T cell receptor beta chains from one sample in a study of shared clonotypes between healthy human individuals. Method: immunoSEQ multiplex PCR; TCRdb's copy keeps in-frame clones and lacks some. The sample consists of under 2.5 million clones, around 93% of them appearing once. The sequencing input was naive CD4+ T cells from PBMCs. These receptors all come from a young man in good health. Some clones in this sample may be carry-over from other donors' samples. Both conserved end residues are part of each CDR3. A D gene is named only where the DNA matches it firmly.

v_gene: TRBV25-1; j_gene: TRBJ2-3; d_gene: TRBD2; len: 18; CDR3aa: CASSELSLSGRGTDTQYF
v_gene: TRBV5-1; j_gene: TRBJ1-4; d_gene: -; len: 15; CDR3aa: CASSPLGGQGEKLFF
v_gene: TRBV2; j_gene: TRBJ2-2; d_gene: -; len: 14; CDR3aa: CASSEWRSGGELFF
v_gene: TRBV6-6; j_gene: TRBJ1-1; d_gene: -; len: 14; CDR3aa: CASSYRNVAGEAFF
v_gene: TRBV29-1; j_gene: TRBJ1-1; d_gene: -; len: 13; CDR3aa: CSVRGRMNTEAFF
v_gene: TRBV6-1; j_gene: TRBJ2-7; d_gene: -; len: 14; CDR3aa: CASSTGFEVNEQYF
v_gene: TRBV18; j_gene: TRBJ1-3; d_gene: TRBD1; len: 22; CDR3aa: CASSPRSKRTGGDSSTGNTIYF
v_gene: TRBV25-1; j_gene: TRBJ1-4; d_gene: -; len: 12; CDR3aa: CASREEQGQLFF
v_gene: TRBV6-1; j_gene: TRBJ2-1; d_gene: -; len: 12; CDR3aa: CASRQDSEEQFF
v_gene: TRBV5-1; j_gene: TRBJ1-5; d_gene: -; len: 14; CDR3aa: CASSLGPSDQPQHF
v_gene: TRBV5-4; j_gene: TRBJ2-2; d_gene: -; len: 17; CDR3aa: CASSQPRDNPNTGELFF
v_gene: TRBV7-9; j_gene: TRBJ1-2; d_gene: -; len: 14; CDR3aa: CASSLESGINGYTF
v_gene: TRBV5-1; j_gene: TRBJ2-5; d_gene: TRBD2; len: 16; CDR3aa: CASSLASGRVQETQYF